The text below deals with one T cell receptor (beta chain). Its antigen is not known. The sample originates from a study of cytomegalovirus exposure and HLA in healthy donors. Broader study findings: Associated with HLA alleles at 0.05 false discovery rate in a later analysis were about 17,000 TCR beta sequences.

The PCR employed 60 Vbeta primers together with 13 Jbeta primers. Repertoires were generated with immunoSEQ multiplex PCR, while TCRdb's copy carries only in-frame clones and drops some. The sample holds approximately 140,000 clones, roughly 74% seen once. This TCR was recovered from a woman in her 40s in good health and CMV-seropositive. The sample was PBMCs.

The CDR3 protein is CASSSQGGEAFF. CDR3 bases: TGCGCCAGCAGCTCACAGGGGGGTGAAGCTTTCTTT. This chain joins TRBV5-1 and TRBJ1-1, with 8 bases matching TRBD1. V shed 3 bases, J shed 7 bases, and the junction held 2 bases outside the gene matches. Germline-derived CDR1 and CDR2 are SGHRS and YFSETQ. This CDR3 has 12 amino acids.